This T cell receptor (beta chain) stems from a study of PD-1 blockade in classical Hodgkin lymphoma. Some clones are missing from TCRdb's copy, which holds only in-frame ones; the method was immunoSEQ multiplex PCR. The top ten hold roughly 2% of the sample, which has tens of thousands of clones, 94% seen once. Indicated time point: newly diagnosed, previously untreated cHL patient sample. Untreated, newly diagnosed classical Hodgkin lymphoma PBMCs were comparators. V gave up 2 bases and J gave up 0 bases, with 8 bases separating them. The germline V gene has CDR1 ENHRY and CDR2 SYGVKD. The CDR3 sequence is 14 residues long. Details on this clone: Its antigen is currently unknown.

Study findings and constraints: Lower baseline TCR diversity was reported for newly diagnosed patients than for healthy donors. Whatever underlies the repertoire differences (possibly disease activity or prior therapy) remains undefined.

Sequenced input: peripheral blood mononuclear cells (PBMCs). This chain connects TRBV10-3 to TRBJ2-7, with D perhaps matching TRBD1 or TRBD2 (5 bases each). The receptor was derived from a human donor with classical Hodgkin lymphoma. The CDR3 loop is CAISEGGYSYEQYF. CDR3 bases: TGTGCCATCAGTGAGGGGGGATACTCCTACGAGCAGTACTTC.